These 27 T cell receptor beta chains came from one sample sequenced in a study of human T cells and chemical hapten exposure. TCRdb passed the RACE reads through MiXCR, listing each CDR3 protein once. The sample contains tens of thousands of distinct CDR3 sequences, around 9.9% of which appear only once. The time point was: pre-sensitization, week 0. Stated treatment: therapeutic diphenylcyclopropenone sensitization with weekly scalp DPC. The starting material was whole blood, obtained in connection with sensitization to the hapten diphenylcyclopropenone (DPC). The receptors were sampled from a woman aged 50 to 65 with alopecia areata. Some clones in this sample may be carry-over from other donors' samples.

This sequence joins TRBV7-8 and TRBJ2-3, with a tentative D call TRBD1 (6 bases). V was pared by 6 bases and J by 0 bases, with 10 bases between. CDR1 and CDR2 (germline): SGHVS, FQNEAQ. This CDR3 spans 14 amino acids. Here the CDR3 DNA reads TGTGCCAGCAGTACAGGGACAAGCACAGATACGCAGTATTTT. Its protein product is CASSTGTSTDTQYF.

This clonotype was seen a handful of times. The chain joins TRBV12-3 or TRBV12-4 to TRBJ1-5; unclear D gene. This CDR3 has 11 residues. Trimming removed 3 bases at V and 7 bases at J, with 4 bases between. The CDR3 protein is CASSFGQPQHF. The CDR3 DNA sequence: TGTGCCAGCAGTTTCGGACAGCCCCAGCATTTT.

In its sample, this clonotype was seen many times. The chain employs TRBV18 and TRBJ2-1; 10 bases agree with TRBD2. In germline, CDR1 is KGHSH, CDR2 LQKENI. V dropped 5 bases and J dropped 6; count of bases not matched to a gene: 7. CDR3 length: 15 amino acids. The CDR3 here is CASSSRLAGSNEQFF. The CDR3 bases are TGTGCCAGCTCATCCCGACTAGCGGGTAGCAATGAGCAGTTCTTC.

At least ten counts were recorded for this clonotype. The rearrangement joins TRBV6-2 or TRBV6-3 to TRBJ1-1; D is uncertain. The V gene's germline CDR1 is MNHEY and CDR2 SVGEGT. V lost 6 bases and J 11 bases, leaving 16 bases between the germline ends. This CDR3 has 12 amino acids. The CDR3 DNA sequence: TGTGCCAGCAGCACCGGCGTAATCCGGGCTTTCTTT. Amino acids: CASSTGVIRAFF.

A few counts support this clonotype. The chain recombines TRBV2 with TRBJ2-3; 7 positions match TRBD2. After removal of 7 bases from V and 8 bases from J, the junction contained 9 bases not matched to a gene. The V gene's germline CDR1 is SNHLY and CDR2 FYNNEI. The CDR3 is 13 residues long. The DNA for the CDR3 is TGTGCCAGCACACGGACTAGTTTAGGTACGCAGTATTTT. Protein: CASTRTSLGTQYF.

This clonotype turned up a few times. The chain joins TRBV7-3 to TRBJ1-1; D is ambiguous. The CDR3 consists of 12 residues. V shed 8 bases and J shed 1 base, with 8 bases lying between them. Per germline, CDR1 SGHTA and CDR2 FQGTGA. The CDR3 coding sequence is TGTGCCAGCGGGCAGAAGAACACTGAAGCTTTCTTT. As protein: CASGQKNTEAFF.

The chain combines TRBV15 with TRBJ1-4; TRBD1 is a possible D gene (5 bases). The CDR3 runs 16 residues. The germline V gene encodes CDR1 LNHNV and CDR2 YYDKDF (reference sequence). V lost 5 bases, J lost 5 bases, and 18 bases lay in between. CDR3 region: CATSEGSGRVNEKLFF. For the CDR3, the DNA is TGTGCCACCAGCGAAGGCTCGGGACGGGTAAATGAAAAACTGTTTTTT.

This clonotype showed up many times. The chain carries TRBV7-8 and TRBJ2-1; D may be TRBD2 (5 bases). Germline V gene data show CDR1 as SGHVS and CDR2 as FQNEAQ. The ends were cut back, 2 bases at V and 14 bases at J, with 19 bases in the middle. This CDR3 is built from 14 residues. In DNA form, the CDR3 reads TGTGCCAGCAGCTTATTGGACTCCGATCCTCATGAGTTCTTC. Encoded protein: CASSLLDSDPHEFF.

The V call is TRBV28, the J call TRBJ2-5; no clear D gene. The CDR3 loop spans 11 amino acids. V lost 7 bases and J 13 bases, leaving 16 bases between the germline ends. Germline V CDR1 and CDR2: MDHEN, SYDVKM. CDR3 in DNA: TGTGCCAGCACCGACCGGTTAGCCTCGTACTTC. Translated: CASTDRLASYF.

This clonotype was observed many times. This chain uses TRBV21-1 with TRBJ1-1; the D call TRBD1 from the table was never checked on the DNA. TRBV21-1 is termed a pseudogene. The CDR3 covers 15 residues. CDR3 bases: TGTGCCAGCAGCAAAAAGTCAGGGCTAACCCGTGAAGCTTTCTTT. It is translated as CASSKKSGLTREAFF.

This clonotype showed up many times. The V and J genes are TRBV6-2 or TRBV6-3 and TRBJ1-1; tentative D call: TRBD1 (6 bases). Trimming pared 2 bases from V and 1 base from J, leaving 11 bases between. CDR3 length equals 15 residues. Germline CDR1 MNHEY, CDR2 SVGEGT. The CDR3 region has the DNA TGTGCCAGCAGTTACCTAGGACAGAAGAACACTGAAGCTTTCTTT. It is translated as CASSYLGQKNTEAFF.

The sample holds many counts of this clonotype. This rearrangement joins TRBV28 to TRBJ2-7; TRBD2 matches 8 bases. V shed 6 bases and J 2 bases; nucleotides not matched to a gene: 9. This CDR3 is built from 15 residues. The germline V gene encodes CDR1 MDHEN and CDR2 SYDVKM. Here the CDR3 reads CASSPTGTSTYEQYF. The DNA of the CDR3 is TGTGCCAGCAGCCCCACCGGGACTAGTACCTACGAGCAGTACTTC.

This clonotype was detected many times. CDR3 in amino acids: CSVAGDYGYTF. In DNA form, the CDR3 reads TGCAGCGTTGCTGGGGACTATGGCTACACCTTC. The rearrangement links TRBV29-1 to TRBJ1-2, with D hard to call. Germline CDR1 is SQVTM and CDR2 is ANQGSEA. The CDR3 sequence is 11 residues long. V gave up 4 bases and J gave up 3 bases, with 6 bases separating them.

Ten or more counts support this clonotype. This sequence joins TRBV7-8 and TRBJ2-1, with 7 bases aligning to TRBD2. Germline CDR1 and CDR2: SGHVS and FQNEAQ. Trimming at V came to 7 bases and at J to 4 bases, leaving 10 bases not matched to a gene. This CDR3 is built from 15 residues. CDR3 bases: TGTGCCAGCACCCCCAAGCGGGACTGGTACAATGAGCAGTTCTTC. Translating it yields CASTPKRDWYNEQFF.

This clonotype was seen at least ten times. The genes are TRBV4-3 and TRBJ2-5; D is unclear. CDR3 length equals 14 residues. CDR1 is LGHNA and CDR2 is YSLEER in the germline V gene. V was cut by 5 bases and J by 2 bases, with 12 bases left in between. CDR3 residues: CASSKGLGQETQYF. CDR3 nucleotides: TGCGCCAGCAGCAAAGGGTTAGGGCAAGAGACCCAGTACTTC.

This clonotype was recorded a few times. The chain couples TRBV3-1 to TRBJ2-5; D is unclear. Germline assignment: CDR1 LGHDT and CDR2 YNNKEL (reference sequence). Trimming shortened V by 1 base and J by 2 bases, and 14 bases separated the two germline ends. The CDR3 is 16 amino acids. Written as DNA, the CDR3 is TGTGCCAGCAGCCAAGGGAATAGCATACATCAAGAGACCCAGTACTTC. It specifies CASSQGNSIHQETQYF.

Turning to this clonotype: This may be a read error: a much more frequent sequence differs by one nucleotide. The chain combines TRBV4-3 with TRBJ2-5, with D unresolved. CDR3 size: 14 residues. The germline gives CDR1 LGHNA, CDR2 YSLEER. CDR3 protein: CASSQGSSGETRYF. CDR3 nucleotide sequence: TGCGCCAGCAGCCAAGGATCCAGTGGCGAGACCCGGTACTTC.

This clonotype occurred many times. The J gene is TRBJ2-3, the V gene TRBV7-3; D is tentatively TRBD1 or TRBD2 (6 bases each). This CDR3 has 14 amino acids. CDR1 and CDR2 from the germline V gene are SGHTA and FQGTGA. The germline V and J ends were trimmed by 5 bases and 5 bases, with 14 bases remaining between them. CDR3 loop: CASSHGGGLDTQYF. The CDR3 DNA is TGTGCCAGCAGCCACGGGGGCGGACTAGATACGCAGTATTTT.

At least ten counts were recorded for this clonotype. J is TRBJ1-1 and V is TRBV11-2; D ambiguous. Germline V gene data show CDR1 as SGHAT and CDR2 as FQNNGV. V was pared by 1 base and J by 5 bases, with 20 bases between. This CDR3 is 17 amino acids long. CDR3 in DNA: TGTGCCAGCAGCTTAGGGGCCGAGGGAAGTTTGGGGACTGAAGCTTTCTTT. It codes for CASSLGAEGSLGTEAFF. Filled out from reference TRBV11-2 and TRBJ1-1, the complete variable domain reads EAGVAQSPRYKIIEKRQSVAFWCNPISGHATLYWYQQILGQGPKLLIQFQNNGVVDDSQLPKDRFSAERLKGVDSTLKIQPAKLEDSAVYLCASSLGAEGSLGTEAFFGQGTRLTVV.

This clonotype has a handful of counts. The rearrangement links TRBV18 to TRBJ1-5; no reliable D call. The CDR3 length is 13 residues. Per the germline V gene, CDR1 is KGHSH and CDR2 is LQKENI. V was trimmed by 2 bases and J by 6 bases, leaving 8 bases between them. DNA of the CDR3: TGTGCCAGCTCACCAGGCGGGGTTCAGCCCCAGCATTTT. Protein: CASSPGGVQPQHF. Full variable domain (rest looked up from reference TRBV18 and TRBJ1-5): NAGVMQNPRHLVRRRGQEARLRCSPMKGHSHVYWYRQLPEEGLKFMVYLQKENIIDESGMPKERFSAEFPKEGPSILRIQQVVRGDSAAYFCASSPGGVQPQHFGDGTRLSIL.

This clonotype was observed a few times. The chain carries TRBV7-3 and TRBJ1-1; D unresolved. The CDR3 is 15 residues long. V was pared by 5 bases and J by 1 base, with 14 bases between. Germline CDR1 and CDR2: SGHTA and FQGTGA. The CDR3 nucleotides read TGTGCCAGCAGCCAAGGGAGCCTCGGGAACACTGAAGCTTTCTTT. This codes for CASSQGSLGNTEAFF.

The chain is built from TRBV10-1 and TRBJ2-1, with no clear D. Germline V lookup: CDR1 WNHNN, CDR2 SYGVQD (reference sequence). The CDR3 length is 15 residues. V was pared by 3 bases and J by 1 base, with 10 bases between. This CDR3 is CASSDQQRSYNEQFF. CDR3 sequence (DNA): TGCGCCAGCAGTGATCAGCAAAGGTCCTACAATGAGCAGTTCTTC.

This clonotype turned up a few times. The V gene is TRBV6-5, the J gene TRBJ1-1; D gene ambiguous. The CDR3 covers 18 residues. CDR1 MNHEY and CDR2 SVGAGI come from the germline V gene. Trimming cost V 4 bases and J 7 bases, with 28 bases left between them. The chain's CDR3 is CASSSYPSGGVREIEAFF. The CDR3 DNA reads TGTGCCAGCAGTTCTTATCCCTCAGGTGGGGTACGGGAGATTGAAGCTTTCTTT.

The J gene is TRBJ2-7, the V gene TRBV20-1; D is possibly TRBD1 or TRBD2 (5 bases each). Germline V CDR1 and CDR2: DFQATT, SNEGSKA (reference sequence). V lost 6 bases, J lost 3 bases, and 9 bases lay in between. The CDR3 consists of 11 residues. CDR3 loop: CSAGDHYEQYF. CDR3 in DNA: TGCAGTGCGGGGGACCACTACGAGCAGTACTTC.

This sequence joins TRBV6-6 and TRBJ2-2; maybe TRBD1 (5 bases). The CDR3 has 15 amino acids. V lost 0 bases and J 4 bases, leaving 9 bases between the germline ends. Germline CDR1 reads MNHNY; CDR2 reads SVGAGI (reference sequence). Here the CDR3 reads CASSYSRVSTGELFF. The CDR3 bases are TGTGCCAGCAGTTACTCCAGGGTCAGCACCGGGGAGCTGTTTTTT.

CDR3 sequence reads: CASSLVMGENTEAFF. The CDR3 nucleotides are TGCGCCAGCAGCTTGGTTATGGGGGAGAACACTGAAGCTTTCTTT. V usage is TRBV5-1 and J usage is TRBJ1-1, with D possibly being TRBD1 (5 bases). The germline V gene has CDR1 SGHRS and CDR2 YFSETQ. V was pared by 0 bases and J by 1 base, with 10 bases between. The CDR3 extends over 15 amino acids.

The J gene is TRBJ2-7, the V gene TRBV12-3 or TRBV12-4; unclear D gene. The CDR3 extends over 12 amino acids. V was pared by 1 base and J by 5 bases, with 6 bases between. CDR3: CASSLVVHEQYF. CDR3 nucleotide sequence: TGTGCCAGCAGTTTAGTGGTGCACGAGCAGTACTTC.